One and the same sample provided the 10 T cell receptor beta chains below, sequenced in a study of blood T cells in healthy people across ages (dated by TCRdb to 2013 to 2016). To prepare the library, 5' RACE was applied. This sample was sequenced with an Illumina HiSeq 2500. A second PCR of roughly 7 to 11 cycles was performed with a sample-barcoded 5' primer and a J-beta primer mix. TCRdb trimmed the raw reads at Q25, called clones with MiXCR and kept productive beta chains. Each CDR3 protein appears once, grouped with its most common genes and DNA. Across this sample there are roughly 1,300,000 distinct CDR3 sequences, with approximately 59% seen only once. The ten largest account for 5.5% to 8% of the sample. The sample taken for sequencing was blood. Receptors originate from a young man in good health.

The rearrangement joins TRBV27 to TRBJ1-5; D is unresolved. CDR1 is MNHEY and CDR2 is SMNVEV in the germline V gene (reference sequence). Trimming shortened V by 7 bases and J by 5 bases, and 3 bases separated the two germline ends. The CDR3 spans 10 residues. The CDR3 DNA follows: TGTGCCAGCAAGGATCAGCCCCAGCATTTT. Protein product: CASKDQPQHF.

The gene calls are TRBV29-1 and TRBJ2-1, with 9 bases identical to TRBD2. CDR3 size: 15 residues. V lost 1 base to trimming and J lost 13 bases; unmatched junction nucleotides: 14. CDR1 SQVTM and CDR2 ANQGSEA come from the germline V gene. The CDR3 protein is CSVEGPAGGIRAQFF. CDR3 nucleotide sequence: TGCAGCGTTGAAGGCCCAGCGGGAGGAATCAGGGCCCAGTTCTTC.

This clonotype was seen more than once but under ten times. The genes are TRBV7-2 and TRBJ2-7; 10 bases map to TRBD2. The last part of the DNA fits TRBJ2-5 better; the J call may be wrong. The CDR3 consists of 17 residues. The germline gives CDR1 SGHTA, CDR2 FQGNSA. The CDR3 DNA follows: TGTGCCAGCAGCCTCAGCGGGGCTAGCGGGAGTTGGGAGACCCAGTACTTC. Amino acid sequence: CASSLSGASGSWETQYF.

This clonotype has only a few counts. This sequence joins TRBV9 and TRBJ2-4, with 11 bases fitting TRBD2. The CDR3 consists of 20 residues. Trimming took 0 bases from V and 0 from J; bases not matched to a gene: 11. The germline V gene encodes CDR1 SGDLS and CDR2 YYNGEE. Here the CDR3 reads CASSVALLAGAPLAKNIQYF. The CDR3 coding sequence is TGTGCCAGCAGCGTAGCTCTACTAGCGGGAGCGCCTCTAGCCAAAAACATTCAGTACTTC.

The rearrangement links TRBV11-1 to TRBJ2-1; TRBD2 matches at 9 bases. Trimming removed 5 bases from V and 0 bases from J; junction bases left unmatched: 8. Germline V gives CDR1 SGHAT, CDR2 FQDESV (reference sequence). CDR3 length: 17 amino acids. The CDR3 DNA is TGTGCCAGCAGCCTGCGCCGTAGCGGGGGCTCCTACAATGAGCAGTTCTTC. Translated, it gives CASSLRRSGGSYNEQFF.

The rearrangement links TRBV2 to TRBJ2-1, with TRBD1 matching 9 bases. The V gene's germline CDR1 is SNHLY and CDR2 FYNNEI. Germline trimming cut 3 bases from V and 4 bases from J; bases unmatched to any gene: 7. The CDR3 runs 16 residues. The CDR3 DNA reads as TGTGCCAGCAGTGATATGGGGACAGGGCCATACAATGAGCAGTTCTTC. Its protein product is CASSDMGTGPYNEQFF. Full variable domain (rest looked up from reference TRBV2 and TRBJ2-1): EPEVTQTPSHQVTQMGQEVILRCVPISNHLYFYWYRQILGQKVEFLVSFYNNEISEKSEIFDDQFSVERPDGSNFTLKIRSTKLEDSAMYFCASSDMGTGPYNEQFFGPGTRLTVL.

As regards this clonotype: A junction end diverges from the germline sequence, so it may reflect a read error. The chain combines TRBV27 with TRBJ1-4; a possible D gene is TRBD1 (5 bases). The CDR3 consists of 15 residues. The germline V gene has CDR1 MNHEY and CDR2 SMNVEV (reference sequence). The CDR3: CASSFAGLISEKLFF. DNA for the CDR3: TGTGCCAGTAGTTTTGCAGGGTTGATTAGTGAAAAACTGTTTTTT. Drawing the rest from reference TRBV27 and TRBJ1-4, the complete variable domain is EAQVTQNPRYLITVTGKKLTVTCSQNMNHEYMSWYRQDPGLGLRQIYYSMNVEVTDKGDVPEGYKVSRKEKRNFPLILESPSPNQTSLYFCASSFAGLISEKLFFGSGTQLSVL.

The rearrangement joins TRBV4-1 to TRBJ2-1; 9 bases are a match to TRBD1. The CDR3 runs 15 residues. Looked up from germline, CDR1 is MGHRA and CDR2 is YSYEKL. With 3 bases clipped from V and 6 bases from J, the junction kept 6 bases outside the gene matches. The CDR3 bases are TGCGCCAGCAGCCAGGGACAGGGCACCTTCAATGAGCAGTTCTTC. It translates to CASSQGQGTFNEQFF.

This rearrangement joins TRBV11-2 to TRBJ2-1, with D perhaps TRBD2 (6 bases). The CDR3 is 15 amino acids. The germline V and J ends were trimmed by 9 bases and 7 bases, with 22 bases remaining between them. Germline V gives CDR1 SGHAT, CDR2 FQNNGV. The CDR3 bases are TGTGCCAGAAGCCCCGGGACTCGCATGGGGAATGAGCAGTTCTTC. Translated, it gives CARSPGTRMGNEQFF.

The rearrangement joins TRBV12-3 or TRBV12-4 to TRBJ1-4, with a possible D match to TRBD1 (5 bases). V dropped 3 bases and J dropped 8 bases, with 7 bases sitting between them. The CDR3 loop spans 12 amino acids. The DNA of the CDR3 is TGTGCCAGCAGTTTCGACAGAGAAAAACTGTTTTTT. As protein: CASSFDREKLFF.